The rows below give T cell receptor beta chains drawn from one sample of a study of T cells in Graves' hyperthyroidism and ophthalmopathy. One entry per CDR3 protein results from TCRdb running MiXCR on the multiplex PCR reads. The sample carries more than 40,000 distinct CDR3 sequences, roughly 50% recorded once. Sequenced material: peripheral blood or thyroid tissue (not recorded which). Receptors originate from a woman between 45 and 65 years old with Graves' hyperthyroidism. Each CDR3 is given with its conserved first and last residue. The D gene is left open where the match is weak. Rows give clone size only sometimes, using once, few, many, or a class for an expanded clone.

J gene	V gene	clone size	D gene	CDR3 protein	CDR3 DNA
TRBJ2-7	TRBV4-2	many	TRBD1	CASSQERTGQLYEQYF	TGTGCCAGCAGCCAAGAACGAACGGGACAGCTCTACGAGCAGTACTTC
TRBJ2-7	TRBV7-2	few	NA	CASAGPNYEQYF	TGTGCCAGCGCAGGGCCCAACTACGAGCAGTACTTC
TRBJ2-7	TRBV6-5	many	TRBD1	CASSTWTGEGEQYF	TGTGCCAGCAGTACCTGGACAGGGGAAGGGGAGCAGTACTTC
TRBJ2-5	TRBV20-1	NA	TRBD2	CNSRLAGVLAGAETQYF	TGCAATTCCCGGCTGGCAGGGGTACTAGCGGGAGCTGAGACCCAGTACTTC
TRBJ2-2	TRBV5-6	many	NA	CASSQERSGELFF	TGTGCCAGCAGCCAGGAAAGGTCCGGGGAGCTGTTTTTT
TRBJ2-7	TRBV4-3	many	NA	CASSRDTSYEQYF	TGCGCCAGCAGCCGGGACACATCCTACGAGCAGTACTTC
TRBJ2-3	TRBV20-1	many	NA	CSAPTANTQYF	TGCAGTGCTCCAACCGCAAATACGCAGTATTTT
TRBJ2-5	TRBV5-4	many	TRBD1	CASSPFTGDGETQYF	TGTGCCAGCAGCCCGTTCACAGGGGACGGGGAGACCCAGTACTTC
TRBJ1-1	TRBV5-6	NA	TRBD1	CASSLEGADTEAFF	TGTGCCAGCAGCTTGGAGGGGGCGGACACTGAAGCTTTCTTT
TRBJ1-6	TRBV6-4	many	NA	CASKDSSYNSPLHF	TGTGCCAGCAAGGACAGCTCCTATAATTCACCCCTCCACTTT